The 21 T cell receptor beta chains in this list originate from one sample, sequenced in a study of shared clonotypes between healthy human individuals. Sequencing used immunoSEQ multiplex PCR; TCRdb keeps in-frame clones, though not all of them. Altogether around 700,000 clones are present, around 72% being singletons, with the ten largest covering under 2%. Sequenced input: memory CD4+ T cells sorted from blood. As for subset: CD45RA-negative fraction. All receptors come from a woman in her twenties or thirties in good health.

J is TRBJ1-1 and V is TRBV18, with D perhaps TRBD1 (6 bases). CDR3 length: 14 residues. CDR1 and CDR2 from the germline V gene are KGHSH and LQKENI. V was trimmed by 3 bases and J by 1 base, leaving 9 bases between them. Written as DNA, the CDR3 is TGTGCCAGCTCACCCGGGACAAAGAACACTGAAGCTTTCTTT. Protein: CASSPGTKNTEAFF.

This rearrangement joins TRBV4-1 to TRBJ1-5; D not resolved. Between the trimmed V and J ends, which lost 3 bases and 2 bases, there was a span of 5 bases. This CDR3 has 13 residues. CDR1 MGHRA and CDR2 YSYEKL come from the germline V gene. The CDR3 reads CASSHPGNQPQHF. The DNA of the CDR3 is TGCGCCAGCAGCCACCCTGGCAATCAGCCCCAGCATTTT.

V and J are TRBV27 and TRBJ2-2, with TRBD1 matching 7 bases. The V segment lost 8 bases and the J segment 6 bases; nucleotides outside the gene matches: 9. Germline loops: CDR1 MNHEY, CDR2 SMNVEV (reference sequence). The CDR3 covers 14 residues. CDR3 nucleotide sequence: TGTGCCAGCGGACCGACAGGGAGAGCCGGGGAGCTGTTTTTT. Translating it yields CASGPTGRAGELFF.

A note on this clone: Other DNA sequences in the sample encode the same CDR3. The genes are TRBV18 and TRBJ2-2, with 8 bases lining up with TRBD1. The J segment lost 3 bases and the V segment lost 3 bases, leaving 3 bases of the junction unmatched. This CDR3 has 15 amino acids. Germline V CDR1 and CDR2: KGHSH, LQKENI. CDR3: CASSPGQGDTGELFF. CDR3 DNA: TGTGCCAGCTCACCCGGACAGGGAGACACCGGGGAGCTGTTTTTT. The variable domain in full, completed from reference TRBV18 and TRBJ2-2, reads NAGVMQNPRHLVRRRGQEARLRCSPMKGHSHVYWYRQLPEEGLKFMVYLQKENIIDESGMPKERFSAEFPKEGPSILRIQQVVRGDSAAYFCASSPGQGDTGELFFGEGSRLTVL.

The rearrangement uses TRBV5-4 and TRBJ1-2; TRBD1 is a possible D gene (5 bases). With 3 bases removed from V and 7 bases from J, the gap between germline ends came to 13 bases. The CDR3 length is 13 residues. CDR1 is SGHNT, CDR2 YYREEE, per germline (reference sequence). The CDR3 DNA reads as TGTGCCAGCAGCTATGATGTGGGACGTGGCTACACCTTC. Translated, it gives CASSYDVGRGYTF. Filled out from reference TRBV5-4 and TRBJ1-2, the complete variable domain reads ETGVTQSPTHLIKTRGQQVTLRCSSQSGHNTVSWYQQALGQGPQFIFQYYREEENGRGNFPPRFSGLQFPNYSSELNVNALELDDSALYLCASSYDVGRGYTFGSGTRLTVV.

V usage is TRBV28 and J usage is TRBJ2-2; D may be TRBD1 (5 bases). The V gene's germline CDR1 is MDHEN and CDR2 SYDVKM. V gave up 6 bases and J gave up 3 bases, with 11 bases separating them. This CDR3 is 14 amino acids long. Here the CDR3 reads CASRVGVDTGELFF. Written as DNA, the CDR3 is TGTGCCAGCAGGGTAGGGGTCGACACCGGGGAGCTGTTTTTT. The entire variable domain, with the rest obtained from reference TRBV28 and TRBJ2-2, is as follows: DVKVTQSSRYLVKRTGEKVFLECVQDMDHENMFWYRQDPGLGLRLIYFSYDVKMKEKGDIPEGYSVSREKKERFSLILESASTNQTSMYLCASRVGVDTGELFFGEGSRLTVL.

CDR3 in amino acids: CASSLRGGRTDTQYF. The CDR3 coding sequence is TGTGCCAGCAGTTTACGGGGGGGCCGCACAGATACGCAGTATTTT. This chain uses TRBV28 with TRBJ2-3; 8 bases align to TRBD2. Germline CDR1 MDHEN, CDR2 SYDVKM. The J segment lost 1 base and the V segment lost 2 bases, leaving 2 bases of the junction unmatched. The CDR3 runs to 15 residues.

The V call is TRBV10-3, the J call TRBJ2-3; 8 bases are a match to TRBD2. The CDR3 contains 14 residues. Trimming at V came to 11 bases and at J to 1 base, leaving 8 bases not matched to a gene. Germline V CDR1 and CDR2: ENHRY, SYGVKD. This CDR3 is CAAGGGSGTDTQYF. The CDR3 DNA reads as TGTGCCGCCGGGGGGGGGTCCGGCACAGATACGCAGTATTTT.

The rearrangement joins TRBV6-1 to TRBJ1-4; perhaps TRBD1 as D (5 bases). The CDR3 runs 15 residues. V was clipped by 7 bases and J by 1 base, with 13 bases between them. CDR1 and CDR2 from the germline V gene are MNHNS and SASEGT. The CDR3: CASIRGVQTNEKLFF. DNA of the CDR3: TGTGCCAGCATTCGAGGGGTTCAAACTAATGAAAAACTGTTTTTT.

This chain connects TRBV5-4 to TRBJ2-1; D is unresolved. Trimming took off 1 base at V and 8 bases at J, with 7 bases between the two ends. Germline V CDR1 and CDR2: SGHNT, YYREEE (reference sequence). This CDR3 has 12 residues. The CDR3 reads CASSLRSDEQFF. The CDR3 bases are TGTGCCAGCAGCTTGAGGTCAGATGAGCAGTTCTTC.

The CDR3 region is CAWSATQGTVQYF. The CDR3 nucleotides read TGTGCCTGGAGTGCCACACAGGGTACGGTGCAGTACTTC. V usage is TRBV30 and J usage is TRBJ2-7; possible D gene TRBD1, 6 bases. The CDR3 is 13 amino acids. V lost 1 base and J 9 bases, leaving 16 bases between the germline ends. Germline V gene data show CDR1 as GTSNPN and CDR2 as SVGIG (reference sequence).

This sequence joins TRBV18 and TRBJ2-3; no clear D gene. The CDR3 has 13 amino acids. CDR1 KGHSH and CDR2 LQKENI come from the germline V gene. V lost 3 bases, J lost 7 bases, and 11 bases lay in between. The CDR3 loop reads CASSPPVVNTQYF. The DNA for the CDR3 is TGTGCCAGCTCACCCCCGGTAGTTAATACGCAGTATTTT.

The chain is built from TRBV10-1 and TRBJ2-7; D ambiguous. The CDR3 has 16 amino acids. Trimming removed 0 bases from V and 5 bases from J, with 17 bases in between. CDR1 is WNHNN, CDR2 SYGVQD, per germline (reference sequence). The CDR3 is CASSESRAVNSHEQYF. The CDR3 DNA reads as TGCGCCAGCAGTGAGTCCCGGGCCGTCAACAGCCACGAGCAGTACTTC.

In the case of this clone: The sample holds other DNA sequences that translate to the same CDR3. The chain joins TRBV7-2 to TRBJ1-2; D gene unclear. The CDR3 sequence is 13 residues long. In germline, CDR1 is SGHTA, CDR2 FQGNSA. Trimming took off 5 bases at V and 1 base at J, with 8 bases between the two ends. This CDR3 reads CASSASGNYGYTF. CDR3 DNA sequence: TGTGCCAGCAGCGCGAGCGGTAACTATGGCTACACCTTC. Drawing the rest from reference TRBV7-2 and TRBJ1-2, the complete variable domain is GAGVSQSPSNKVTEKGKDVELRCDPISGHTALYWYRQSLGQGLEFLIYFQGNSAPDKSGLPSDRFSAERTGGSVSTLTIQRTQQEDSAVYLCASSASGNYGYTFGSGTRLTVV.

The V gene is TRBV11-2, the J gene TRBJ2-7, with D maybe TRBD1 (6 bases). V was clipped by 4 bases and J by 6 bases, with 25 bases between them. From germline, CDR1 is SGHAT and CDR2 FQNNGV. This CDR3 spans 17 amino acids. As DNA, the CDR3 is TGTGCCAGCAGCTCCCCCGGGACACGTGGGTCCATTCGCGAGCAGTACTTC. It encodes CASSSPGTRGSIREQYF.

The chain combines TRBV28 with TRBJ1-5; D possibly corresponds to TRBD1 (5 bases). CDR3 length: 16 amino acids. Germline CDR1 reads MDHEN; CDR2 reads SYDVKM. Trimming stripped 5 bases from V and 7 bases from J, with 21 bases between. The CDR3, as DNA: TGTGCCAGCAGTGCCTACTCAGAGGGGTTTCGACAGCCCCAGCATTTT. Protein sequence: CASSAYSEGFRQPQHF.

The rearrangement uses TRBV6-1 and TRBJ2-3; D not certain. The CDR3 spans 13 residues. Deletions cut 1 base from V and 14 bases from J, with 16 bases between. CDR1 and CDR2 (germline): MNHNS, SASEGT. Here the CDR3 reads CASSEGLPTDGYF. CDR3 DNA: TGTGCCAGCAGTGAAGGTCTCCCTACGGATGGGTATTTT.

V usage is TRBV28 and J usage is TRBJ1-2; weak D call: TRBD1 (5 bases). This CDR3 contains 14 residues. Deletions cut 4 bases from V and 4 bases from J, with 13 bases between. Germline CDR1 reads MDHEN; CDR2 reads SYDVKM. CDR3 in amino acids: CASSSRTFSYGYTF. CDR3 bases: TGTGCCAGCAGTTCTAGGACATTTAGCTATGGCTACACCTTC.

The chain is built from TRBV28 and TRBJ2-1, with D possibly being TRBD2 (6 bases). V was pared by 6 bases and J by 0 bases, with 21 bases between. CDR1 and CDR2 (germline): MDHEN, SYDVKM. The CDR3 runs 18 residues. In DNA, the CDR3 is TGTGCCAGCAGGGGGACTGTAGGGCGTGAAAGCTCCTACAATGAGCAGTTCTTC. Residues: CASRGTVGRESSYNEQFF.

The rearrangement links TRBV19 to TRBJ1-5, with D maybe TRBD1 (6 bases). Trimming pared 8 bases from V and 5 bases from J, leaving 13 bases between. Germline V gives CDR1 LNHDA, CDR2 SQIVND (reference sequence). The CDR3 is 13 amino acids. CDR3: CASSNRVDQPQHF. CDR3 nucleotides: TGTGCCAGTTCCAACAGGGTTGATCAGCCCCAGCATTTT.

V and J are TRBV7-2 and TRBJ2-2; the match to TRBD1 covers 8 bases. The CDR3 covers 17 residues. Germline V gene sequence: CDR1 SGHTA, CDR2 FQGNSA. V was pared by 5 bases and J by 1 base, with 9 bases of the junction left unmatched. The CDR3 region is CASSPQGQVGNTGELFF. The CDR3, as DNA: TGTGCCAGCAGCCCCCAGGGACAGGTGGGGAACACCGGGGAGCTGTTTTTT.